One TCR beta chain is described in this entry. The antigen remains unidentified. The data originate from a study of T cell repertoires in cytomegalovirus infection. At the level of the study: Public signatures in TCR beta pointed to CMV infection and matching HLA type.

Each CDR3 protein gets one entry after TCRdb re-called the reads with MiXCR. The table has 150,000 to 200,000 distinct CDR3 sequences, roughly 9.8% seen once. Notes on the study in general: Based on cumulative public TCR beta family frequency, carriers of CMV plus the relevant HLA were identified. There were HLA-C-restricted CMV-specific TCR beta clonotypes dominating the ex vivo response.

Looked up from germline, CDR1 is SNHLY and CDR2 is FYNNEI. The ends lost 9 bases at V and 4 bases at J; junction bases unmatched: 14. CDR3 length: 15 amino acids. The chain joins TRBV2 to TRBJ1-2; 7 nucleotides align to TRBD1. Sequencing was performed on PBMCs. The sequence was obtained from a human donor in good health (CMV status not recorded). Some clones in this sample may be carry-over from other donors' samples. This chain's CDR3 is CASPARDRVSYGYTF. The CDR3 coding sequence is TGTGCCAGTCCCGCCCGGGACAGAGTATCCTATGGCTACACCTTC.